The 5 T cell receptor beta chains below all came from one sample that was sequenced in a study of blood T cells in healthy people across ages (dated by TCRdb to about 2015). The protocol used for the library was 5' RACE. The run used an Illumina HiSeq 2500. A second PCR of about 7 to 12 cycles was run with a J-beta primer mix and a sample-barcoded 5' primer. TCRdb cleaned the public reads at Q25 with fastp, built clones with MiXCR and kept in-frame beta chains. Entries that share a CDR3 protein sequence are merged under the most common genes and DNA. Present in this sample are 800,000 to 950,000 distinct CDR3 sequences, 35% to 40% of which were seen just once. The ten largest clones capture 10% to 15% of the sample. The specimen was blood. All receptors derive from a man aged 18-30 years in good health.

The rearrangement uses TRBV12-3 or TRBV12-4 and TRBJ2-2, with 13 bases identical to TRBD2. V shed 5 bases and J 7 bases; nucleotides not matched to a gene: 7. The length of the CDR3 is 16 residues. CDR3 amino acids: CASSPLAGGPVGELFF. In DNA, the CDR3 is TGTGCCAGCAGTCCACTAGCGGGGGGGCCTGTCGGGGAGCTGTTTTTT.

This chain joins TRBV4-3 and TRBJ2-5; D assignment may be TRBD1 or TRBD2 (7 bases each). From germline, CDR1 is LGHNA and CDR2 YSLEER. The CDR3 is 13 amino acids. V was shortened by 2 bases and J by 11 bases, with 15 bases between the two germline ends. CDR3 residues: CASSQTSGTAQYF. In nucleotides, the CDR3 is TGCGCCAGCAGCCAAACAAGCGGGACAGCGCAGTACTTC.

This clonotype appeared many times. This sequence joins TRBV9 and TRBJ2-1; D is perhaps TRBD2 (5 bases). This CDR3 is 13 amino acids long. Germline V gene sequence: CDR1 SGDLS, CDR2 YYNGEE. Trimming removed 0 bases at V and 6 bases at J, with 7 bases between. CDR3 loop: CASSVATSNEQFF. Here the CDR3 DNA reads TGTGCCAGCAGCGTAGCTACTAGCAATGAGCAGTTCTTC.

This clonotype has more than one count but fewer than ten. CDR3 DNA: TGCGCCAGCAGCGTTACAGATATGAACACTGAAGCTTTCTTT. Encoded protein: CASSVTDMNTEAFF. The rearrangement uses TRBV5-1 and TRBJ1-1; D uncertain. The CDR3 runs 14 residues. Germline loops: CDR1 SGHRS, CDR2 YFSETQ. V lost 4 bases to trimming and J lost 0 bases, with 10 bases between them.

This clonotype came up many times. The chain uses TRBV13 and TRBJ2-5; the match to TRBD1 covers 10 bases. Germline CDR1 PRHDT, CDR2 FYEKMQ (reference sequence). This CDR3 comprises 15 residues. Trimming removed 5 bases from V and 2 bases from J; junction bases left unmatched: 5. CDR3 bases: TGTGCCAGCAGCCTCGGACAGGGGGAACAAGAGACCCAGTACTTC. Translating it yields CASSLGQGEQETQYF.